The 26 T cell receptor beta chains below were found in one sample sequenced in a study of blood T cell repertoires in COVID-19. Profiled with immunoSEQ multiplex PCR; TCRdb holds only in-frame clones, not every one. Of about 210,000 clones listed, more than 80% are singletons. Input material: peripheral blood. The receptor source for this set is an elderly woman with COVID-19, enrolled during active disease.

The CDR3 DNA reads TGTGCCAGCAGCCCAGGCCCAGGGGGCTTTGAGCAGTACTTC. Amino acid sequence: CASSPGPGGFEQYF. The rearrangement joins TRBV3-1 (or the pseudogene TRBV3-2) to TRBJ2-7, with 8 bases that match TRBD1. The J segment lost 7 bases and the V segment lost 4 bases, leaving 9 bases of the junction unmatched. The CDR3 has 14 amino acids. Germline V lookup: CDR1 LGHDT, CDR2 YNNKEL (reference sequence).

This chain links TRBV6-1 with TRBJ1-5, with unresolved D. Germline V lookup: CDR1 MNHNS, CDR2 SASEGT. The CDR3 covers 13 residues. Trimming left V 1 base short and J 11 bases short, with 12 bases between. Here the CDR3 DNA reads TGTGCCAGCAGTGAAGGGGCCGGAGGAGCCCAGCATTTT. This encodes CASSEGAGGAQHF.

The rearrangement uses TRBV9 and TRBJ1-2; no firm D call. The CDR3 is made up of 14 amino acids. CDR1 is SGDLS and CDR2 is YYNGEE in the germline V gene. V dropped 2 bases and J dropped 7 bases, with 15 bases sitting between them. CDR3 bases: TGTGCCAGCAGCGTCCCGGGTCGGGAGGGTGGCTACACCTTC. This codes for CASSVPGREGGYTF.

The chain recombines TRBV5-1 with TRBJ1-4; weak D call: TRBD1 (6 bases). CDR3 length: 16 residues. The V end was cut by 4 bases, the J end by 0 bases, with 13 bases between. The V gene's germline CDR1 is SGHRS and CDR2 YFSETQ. CDR3: CASSPQDSATNEKLFF. In DNA form, the CDR3 reads TGCGCCAGCAGCCCCCAGGACAGTGCAACTAATGAAAAACTGTTTTTT.

This sequence joins TRBV6-5 and TRBJ1-3, with D tentatively TRBD1 (6 bases). There are 15 residues in the CDR3. Germline V gene data show CDR1 as MNHEY and CDR2 as SVGAGI. V lost 7 bases to trimming and J lost 2 bases, with 15 bases between them. CDR3 sequence: CASTLEQGTGNTIYF. As DNA, the CDR3 is TGTGCCAGCACTCTTGAACAGGGAACTGGAAACACCATATATTTT.

This clone was counted once. The J gene is TRBJ2-1, the V gene TRBV5-5; unclear D gene. The V end lost 2 bases, the J end lost 6 bases, and 9 bases lay between the germline ends. This CDR3 region has 13 residues. The germline V gene has CDR1 SGHKS and CDR2 YYEKEE (reference sequence). CDR3 DNA: TGTGCCAGCAGCTTTCCTAGTTTCAATGAGCAGTTCTTC. Its protein is CASSFPSFNEQFF.

The chain uses TRBV4-2 and TRBJ2-7; 10 bases are a match to TRBD2. Germline CDR1 and CDR2: LGHNA and YNFKEQ. This CDR3 has 17 amino acids. Trimming took 4 bases from V and 1 from J; bases not matched to a gene: 10. CDR3 amino acids: CASSPLAGTSVSYEQYF. The CDR3 nucleotides read TGTGCCAGCAGCCCACTCGCCGGGACTAGCGTTTCCTACGAGCAGTACTTC.

The genes are TRBV9 and TRBJ1-1; TRBD1 matches at 9 bases. Trimming cost V 4 bases and J 5 bases; bases outside gene matches: 9. The germline V gene encodes CDR1 SGDLS and CDR2 YYNGEE. The CDR3 consists of 15 residues. CDR3 in DNA: TGTGCCAGCAGCCCCACCGGGACAGGGAGAACTGAAGCTTTCTTT. Protein product: CASSPTGTGRTEAFF.

The chain uses TRBV15 and TRBJ1-1, with D maybe TRBD1 (5 bases). This CDR3 has 13 residues. Looked up from germline, CDR1 is LNHNV and CDR2 is YYDKDF (reference sequence). Trimming took off 1 base at V and 6 bases at J, with 9 bases between the two ends. The CDR3 bases are TGTGCCACCAGCAGAGGCAGGGCATCTGAAGCTTTCTTT. Translation gives CATSRGRASEAFF.

The count of this clone is one. The rearrangement joins TRBV7-9 to TRBJ2-1; D perhaps matches TRBD2 (5 bases). There are 14 residues in the CDR3. V shed 8 bases and J shed 7 bases, with 18 bases lying between them. Germline V gives CDR1 SEHNR, CDR2 FQNEAQ (reference sequence). CDR3 coding DNA: TGTGCCAGCTTGCGCGCCGGGGTCGATAATGAGCAGTTCTTC. Amino acid sequence: CASLRAGVDNEQFF.

This clone was picked up a small number of times. This chain connects TRBV10-2 to TRBJ1-2; 7 bases line up with TRBD1. Trimming at V came to 6 bases and at J to 4 bases, leaving 11 bases not matched to a gene. Germline values: CDR1 WSHSY, CDR2 SAAADI. This CDR3 contains 15 residues. The CDR3 DNA reads TGCGCCAGCAGACAGGGGACGGCCGAGATCTATGGCTACACCTTC. As protein: CASRQGTAEIYGYTF.

The rearrangement joins TRBV11-3 to TRBJ2-7, with TRBD2 matching over 8 bases. CDR3 size: 15 residues. The V segment lost 3 bases and the J segment 0 bases; nucleotides outside the gene matches: 4. Germline V gene sequence: CDR1 SGHNT, CDR2 YENEEA. CDR3 in amino acids: CASSFTSGSSYEQYF. The CDR3 coding sequence is TGTGCCAGCAGCTTTACCAGCGGGAGCTCCTACGAGCAGTACTTC.

The rearrangement joins TRBV20-1 to TRBJ1-5; D perhaps matches TRBD1 (5 bases). Trimming left V 3 bases short and J 7 bases short, with 13 bases between. The CDR3 runs to 13 residues. The germline gives CDR1 DFQATT, CDR2 SNEGSKA (reference sequence). The CDR3 sequence: CSASVGGKQPQHF. CDR3 DNA sequence: TGCAGTGCTAGTGTGGGGGGGAAACAGCCCCAGCATTTT.

The genes are TRBV7-3 and TRBJ2-1; D may be TRBD2 (6 bases). The ends were cut back, 5 bases at V and 5 bases at J, with 16 bases in the middle. CDR1 is SGHTA and CDR2 is FQGTGA in the germline V gene. CDR3 size: 15 residues. The CDR3 sequence is CASSRGEARNNEQFF. CDR3 coding DNA: TGTGCCAGCAGCCGAGGGGAGGCGCGAAACAATGAGCAGTTCTTC.

The V and J genes are TRBV9 and TRBJ1-6, with no clear D. The CDR3 length is 15 residues. The germline V gene encodes CDR1 SGDLS and CDR2 YYNGEE. Deletions cut 1 base from V and 7 bases from J, with 12 bases between. The CDR3 is CASSVTGNENSPLHF. As DNA, the CDR3 is TGTGCCAGCAGCGTAACCGGTAATGAAAATTCACCCCTCCACTTT.

A word on this clone: Distinct nucleotide sequences in the sample also encode this CDR3. This sequence joins TRBV7-3 and TRBJ2-3; 7 bases line up with TRBD1. V dropped 5 bases and J dropped 5; count of bases not matched to a gene: 1. Per the germline V gene, CDR1 is SGHTA and CDR2 is FQGTGA. CDR3 length: 12 amino acids. CDR3 nucleotides: TGTGCCAGCAGCCGGGACAGAGATACGCAGTATTTT. It is translated as CASSRDRDTQYF.

The V call is TRBV29-1, the J call TRBJ1-4; D unresolved. Germline CDR1 and CDR2: SQVTM and ANQGSEA. Trimming pared 3 bases from V and 4 bases from J, leaving 9 bases between. This CDR3 spans 13 amino acids. The DNA of the CDR3 is TGCAGCGTTGAGTTCCAGAATAATGAAAAACTGTTTTTT. Its protein is CSVEFQNNEKLFF. Full variable domain (rest looked up from reference TRBV29-1 and TRBJ1-4): SAVISQKPSRDICQRGTSLTIQCQVDSQVTMMFWYRQQPGQSLTLIATANQGSEATYESGFVIDKFPISRPNLTFSTLTVSNMSPEDSSIYLCSVEFQNNEKLFFGSGTQLSVL.

The CDR3 DNA reads TGCGCCAGCAGCCTTTCCCGGCGCGGAGTTGGAAACACCATATATTTT. Encoded protein: CASSLSRRGVGNTIYF. The chain combines TRBV5-1 with TRBJ1-3; no firm D call. This CDR3 spans 16 amino acids. V was clipped by 4 bases and J by 3 bases, with 17 bases between them. The germline CDR1 and CDR2 sequences are SGHRS and YFSETQ. Drawing the rest from reference TRBV5-1 and TRBJ1-3, the complete variable domain is KAGVTQTPRYLIKTRGQQVTLSCSPISGHRSVSWYQQTPGQGLQFLFEYFSETQRNKGNFPGRFSGRQFSNSRSEMNVSTLELGDSALYLCASSLSRRGVGNTIYFGEGSWLTVV.

This chain joins TRBV5-1 and TRBJ1-4, with D tentatively TRBD1 (6 bases). The CDR3 runs 13 residues. Trimming shortened V by 0 bases and J by 6 bases, and 6 bases separated the two germline ends. From germline, CDR1 is SGHRS and CDR2 YFSETQ. The CDR3 is CASSLGQDEKLFF. In DNA, the CDR3 is TGCGCCAGCAGCTTGGGACAGGATGAAAAACTGTTTTTT.

The chain combines TRBV6-5 with TRBJ1-1; D is undetermined. With 8 bases removed from V and 2 bases from J, the gap between germline ends came to 9 bases. The CDR3 totals 12 residues. The germline CDR1 and CDR2 sequences are MNHEY and SVGAGI. CDR3 in amino acids: CASSRPNTEAFF. The CDR3 region has the DNA TGTGCCAGCTCGCGGCCTAACACTGAAGCTTTCTTT.

The genes are TRBV6-5 and TRBJ1-2, with TRBD1 matching over 11 bases. This CDR3 comprises 14 residues. Looked up from germline, CDR1 is MNHEY and CDR2 is SVGAGI. Trimming cost V 6 bases and J 5 bases; bases outside gene matches: 5. CDR3 sequence (DNA): TGTGCCAGCAGGGGCCGGGACAGGGGGTATGGCTACACCTTC. It codes for CASRGRDRGYGYTF.

The chain employs TRBV16 and TRBJ1-5; D is unclear. The CDR3 runs 16 residues. V lost 4 bases and J 2 bases, leaving 15 bases between the germline ends. Germline V lookup: CDR1 KGHSY, CDR2 FQNENV. CDR3 loop: CASSPVTRYGNQPQHF. The CDR3 coding sequence is TGTGCCAGCAGCCCAGTGACACGGTACGGCAATCAGCCCCAGCATTTT.

This clone was detected only once. This chain connects TRBV28 to TRBJ1-5, with D maybe TRBD1 (5 bases). The CDR3 is 13 amino acids. Deletions cut 5 bases from V and 5 bases from J, with 10 bases between. Germline values: CDR1 MDHEN, CDR2 SYDVKM. The CDR3 protein is CASSRQLDQPQHF. The CDR3 DNA follows: TGTGCCAGCAGTCGACAGCTCGATCAGCCCCAGCATTTT.

Remarks on this clone: Distinct nucleotide sequences in the sample also encode this CDR3. The J gene is TRBJ1-1, the V gene TRBV12-3 or TRBV12-4; possible D gene TRBD1, 5 bases. CDR3 length: 13 residues. V was pared by 4 bases and J by 1 base, with 7 bases between. The CDR3 region has the DNA TGTGCCAGCAGTTCCCAGGGGAACACTGAAGCTTTCTTT. Amino acids: CASSSQGNTEAFF.

The V and J genes are TRBV6-5 and TRBJ1-2; 11 bases line up with TRBD1. V lost 0 bases to trimming and J lost 8 bases; unmatched junction nucleotides: 5. This CDR3 spans 15 amino acids. Germline lookup yields CDR1 MNHEY and CDR2 SVGAGI. The CDR3 protein is CASSYSRTGGRGYTF. The CDR3 DNA sequence: TGTGCCAGCAGTTACTCCCGGACAGGGGGCCGGGGCTACACCTTC.

J is TRBJ2-3 and V is TRBV9, with a tentative D call TRBD1 (5 bases). CDR3 length: 14 amino acids. In germline, CDR1 is SGDLS, CDR2 YYNGEE. V was shortened by 3 bases and J by 0 bases, with 8 bases between the two germline ends. The CDR3 nucleotides are TGTGCCAGCAGCGGCCGGACAAGCACAGATACGCAGTATTTT. Its translation: CASSGRTSTDTQYF.